Below are 5 T cell receptor beta chains sequenced from a single sample in a study of blood T cell repertoires in COVID-19. The repertoire was sequenced with immunoSEQ multiplex PCR; TCRdb's copy has only in-frame clones and lacks some. The sample includes tens of thousands of clones, around 86% of them seen just once. Source material: peripheral blood. Receptors were obtained from a human donor in a cohort sampled during active COVID-19.

This clone was counted only a few times. The gene calls are TRBV11-2 and TRBJ2-3; TRBD1 might be the D (6 bases). The CDR3 sequence is 14 residues long. In germline, CDR1 is SGHAT, CDR2 FQNNGV. V was shortened by 5 bases and J by 13 bases, with 22 bases between the two germline ends. The CDR3 reads CASSPPEETGFKYF. The CDR3 region has the DNA TGTGCCAGCAGCCCTCCCGAGGAGACAGGTTTTAAGTATTTT.

The V gene is TRBV6-5, the J gene TRBJ2-3, with a weak D call TRBD1 (6 bases). The CDR3 is made up of 14 amino acids. Germline CDR1 reads MNHEY; CDR2 reads SVGAGI. V was pared by 2 bases and J by 1 base, with 7 bases between. CDR3: CASSYDRRTDTQYF. CDR3 in DNA: TGTGCCAGCAGTTACGACAGGCGCACAGATACGCAGTATTTT.

The chain combines TRBV24-1 with TRBJ2-3; TRBD1 agrees at 9 bases. Trimming cost V 7 bases and J 0 bases; bases outside gene matches: 1. Germline V gene sequence: CDR1 KGHDR, CDR2 SFDVKD. The CDR3 extends over 14 amino acids. CDR3 DNA sequence: TGTGCCACCAGAGGGACAGGGAGCACAGATACGCAGTATTTT. This gives the protein CATRGTGSTDTQYF.

Only one count was recorded for this clone. This chain uses TRBV11-2 with TRBJ2-1; D perhaps matches TRBD2 (6 bases). Trimming removed 3 bases from V and 7 bases from J, with 13 bases in between. Germline V gene lookup returns CDR1 SGHAT and CDR2 FQNNGV. This CDR3 comprises 14 residues. Here the CDR3 DNA reads TGTGCCAGCAGCTTGGCGGAGGCGGGGAATGAGCAGTTCTTC. It translates to CASSLAEAGNEQFF. Full variable domain (missing parts from reference TRBV11-2 and TRBJ2-1): EAGVAQSPRYKIIEKRQSVAFWCNPISGHATLYWYQQILGQGPKLLIQFQNNGVVDDSQLPKDRFSAERLKGVDSTLKIQPAKLEDSAVYLCASSLAEAGNEQFFGPGTRLTVL.

This clone was recorded once. J is TRBJ2-7 and V is TRBV19; no clear D. This CDR3 region has 15 residues. V lost 6 bases and J 2 bases, leaving 17 bases between the germline ends. The V gene's germline CDR1 is LNHDA and CDR2 SQIVND (reference sequence). The CDR3 coding sequence is TGTGCCAGTAGCCCTACAGAAGCATCAACCTACGAGCAGTACTTC. Its protein is CASSPTEASTYEQYF.